The next 18 T cell receptor beta chains were all read from a single sample in a study of cytomegalovirus exposure and HLA in healthy donors. Both 60 Vbeta primers and 13 Jbeta primers went into the PCR. Sequencing was performed with immunoSEQ multiplex PCR; in TCRdb, only in-frame clones are kept and a portion is missing. The sample holds about 98,000 clones, about 81% seen once. Sequenced sample: PBMCs. These receptors all stem from a man aged 40-55 years in good health and CMV-seronegative.

The rearrangement joins TRBV7-9 to TRBJ2-7; 9 bases agree with TRBD1. J was trimmed by 2 bases and V by 5 bases; bases with no gene match: 10. This CDR3 contains 16 residues. The germline V gene has CDR1 SEHNR and CDR2 FQNEAQ (reference sequence). This CDR3 is CASSPIGTGSPYEQYF. The CDR3 nucleotides are TGTGCCAGCAGCCCAATCGGGACAGGGAGCCCCTACGAGCAGTACTTC.

This chain connects TRBV29-1 to TRBJ1-1, with a weak D call TRBD1 (6 bases). This CDR3 spans 14 amino acids. V lost 0 bases to trimming and J lost 7 bases, with 15 bases between them. CDR1 and CDR2 from the germline V gene are SQVTM and ANQGSEA. This CDR3 reads CSVEDPVGTHEAFF. CDR3 in DNA: TGCAGCGTTGAAGATCCTGTCGGGACACATGAAGCTTTCTTT.

V is TRBV5-1 and J is TRBJ2-1, with TRBD1 matching 8 bases. The V and J ends lost 0 bases and 1 base, in that order; junction bases with no gene match: 3. The CDR3 runs 16 residues. Germline lookup yields CDR1 SGHRS and CDR2 YFSETQ. CDR3: CASSLDRDRSYNEQFF. DNA for the CDR3: TGCGCCAGCAGCTTGGACCGGGACAGGTCCTACAATGAGCAGTTCTTC.

CDR3 in DNA: TGTGCCAGCAGCAAAGGGGTCCTAGCGGGGGGTTACAATGAGCAGTTCTTC. It is translated as CASSKGVLAGGYNEQFF. This chain links TRBV21-1 with TRBJ2-1; TRBD2 was called by the table and not checked on the DNA. TRBV21-1 is labeled a pseudogene. CDR3 length: 17 amino acids.

The rearrangement uses TRBV18 and TRBJ1-3; D remains ambiguous. Trimming took 1 base from V and 1 from J, leaving 8 bases between them. CDR3 size: 15 residues. Germline-derived CDR1 and CDR2 are KGHSH and LQKENI. The CDR3 DNA sequence: TGTGCCAGCTCACCACGAGACAATTCTGGAAACACCATATATTTT. It translates to CASSPRDNSGNTIYF.

The chain recombines TRBV30 with TRBJ2-5, with D maybe TRBD1 (5 bases). CDR1 and CDR2 (germline): GTSNPN, SVGIG (reference sequence). This CDR3 is built from 15 residues. V was cut by 1 base and J by 11 bases, with 23 bases left in between. The CDR3 bases are TGTGCCTGGAGTGGTGGACCGGACATCTCAAGTAAGCAGTACTTC. Amino acid sequence: CAWSGGPDISSKQYF.

The rearrangement uses TRBV2 and TRBJ1-6, with TRBD1 as a possible D gene (5 bases). Germline V gene sequence: CDR1 SNHLY, CDR2 FYNNEI. The CDR3 has 13 amino acids. Trimming pared 7 bases from V and 7 bases from J, leaving 11 bases between. This CDR3 is CASKAGGNSPLHF. CDR3 DNA sequence: TGTGCCAGCAAGGCGGGGGGAAATTCACCCCTCCACTTT.

The V and J genes are TRBV6-5 and TRBJ1-3; 7 bases are shared with TRBD1. CDR1 MNHEY and CDR2 SVGAGI come from the germline V gene. V was clipped by 6 bases and J by 1 base; unmatched bases: 3. This CDR3 is built from 14 residues. The CDR3 sequence: CASRRGQSGNTIYF. In DNA form, the CDR3 reads TGTGCCAGCAGGAGGGGGCAGTCTGGAAACACCATATATTTT.

In DNA, the CDR3 is TGCAGCGTTTCCTACTCCCCAGGCGAGACCCAGTACTTC. It encodes CSVSYSPGETQYF. This chain joins TRBV29-1 and TRBJ2-5; D is unresolved. In germline, CDR1 is SQVTM, CDR2 ANQGSEA. This CDR3 has 13 residues. Trimming pared 5 bases from V and 5 bases from J, leaving 15 bases between.

This clone has more than one count but fewer than ten. This chain joins TRBV6-1 and TRBJ1-4; weak D call: TRBD1 (6 bases). CDR3 size: 13 residues. Germline CDR1 reads MNHNS; CDR2 reads SASEGT. Trimming pared 6 bases from V and 7 bases from J, leaving 12 bases between. The CDR3 coding sequence is TGTGCCAGCAGAGACAGGATTTTTGAAAAACTGTTTTTT. Its translation is CASRDRIFEKLFF.

The chain joins TRBV5-4 to TRBJ2-1, with 8 nucleotides matching TRBD1. Germline assignment: CDR1 SGHNT and CDR2 YYREEE (reference sequence). The trim removed 4 bases at V and 1 base at J, leaving 4 bases unmatched. The CDR3 length is 15 residues. The CDR3 is CASSNRDRSYNEQFF. The CDR3 coding sequence is TGTGCCAGCAGCAACCGGGACAGGTCCTACAATGAGCAGTTCTTC.

The CDR3 nucleotides are TGTGCCAGTAAAGAAAGGAACAGCATTGGGTCACCCCTCCACTTT. Translation: CASKERNSIGSPLHF. The V call is TRBV19, the J call TRBJ1-6; D gene uncertain. Germline V CDR1 and CDR2: LNHDA, SQIVND (reference sequence). CDR3 length: 15 residues. Trimming stripped 7 bases from V and 10 bases from J, with 20 bases between.

This clone was observed a handful of times. V gene TRBV5-1 combines with J gene TRBJ2-6; D is ambiguous. V lost 6 bases and J lost 4, with 11 bases in between. The CDR3 is made up of 14 amino acids. From germline, CDR1 is SGHRS and CDR2 YFSETQ. In DNA form, the CDR3 reads TGCGCCAGCACTATGATTCCCGGGGCCAACGTCCTGACTTTC. It specifies CASTMIPGANVLTF.

The chain carries TRBV11-3 and TRBJ2-2; TRBD1 aligns across 8 bases. The trim removed 5 bases at V and 2 bases at J, leaving 4 bases unmatched. The CDR3 length is 15 residues. From germline, CDR1 is SGHNT and CDR2 YENEEA. CDR3: CASSRGQGNTGELFF. In nucleotides, the CDR3 is TGTGCCAGCAGCCGCGGACAGGGTAACACCGGGGAGCTGTTTTTT.

The V gene is TRBV5-1, the J gene TRBJ2-5, with TRBD1 as a possible D gene (6 bases). The assigned J gene may be wrong: the sequence end matches TRBJ2-7 better. Germline loops: CDR1 SGHRS, CDR2 YFSETQ. The CDR3 is 15 amino acids. CDR3 nucleotides: TGCGCCAGCAGCTTGGTGGGGGCCCCATCCTACGAGCAGTACTTC. The encoded protein is CASSLVGAPSYEQYF.

The chain links TRBV5-4 to TRBJ2-3; 13 bases are shared with TRBD2. J lost 3 bases, V lost 5 bases, and 3 bases had no gene match. CDR1 SGHNT and CDR2 YYREEE come from the germline V gene (reference sequence). CDR3 length: 15 residues. For the CDR3, the DNA is TGTGCCAGCAGATCACTAGCGGGGGGGACAGATACGCAGTATTTT. It specifies CASRSLAGGTDTQYF.

This clone was counted once. V gene TRBV19 combines with J gene TRBJ2-5; D not resolved. Trimming cost V 5 bases and J 4 bases, with 17 bases left between them. The CDR3 extends over 15 amino acids. Per the germline V gene, CDR1 is LNHDA and CDR2 is SQIVND (reference sequence). The CDR3 sequence is CASSYGAEASETQYF. Written as DNA, the CDR3 is TGTGCCAGTAGTTATGGAGCAGAGGCGTCAGAGACCCAGTACTTC.

This sequence joins TRBV7-9 and TRBJ2-2, with D possibly being TRBD2 (5 bases). The length of the CDR3 is 14 residues. Between the trimmed V and J ends, which lost 5 bases and 4 bases, there was a span of 11 bases. Germline values: CDR1 SEHNR, CDR2 FQNEAQ (reference sequence). The CDR3 sequence: CASSRRGATGELFF. As DNA, the CDR3 is TGTGCCAGCAGCCGCCGGGGAGCCACCGGGGAGCTGTTTTTT.